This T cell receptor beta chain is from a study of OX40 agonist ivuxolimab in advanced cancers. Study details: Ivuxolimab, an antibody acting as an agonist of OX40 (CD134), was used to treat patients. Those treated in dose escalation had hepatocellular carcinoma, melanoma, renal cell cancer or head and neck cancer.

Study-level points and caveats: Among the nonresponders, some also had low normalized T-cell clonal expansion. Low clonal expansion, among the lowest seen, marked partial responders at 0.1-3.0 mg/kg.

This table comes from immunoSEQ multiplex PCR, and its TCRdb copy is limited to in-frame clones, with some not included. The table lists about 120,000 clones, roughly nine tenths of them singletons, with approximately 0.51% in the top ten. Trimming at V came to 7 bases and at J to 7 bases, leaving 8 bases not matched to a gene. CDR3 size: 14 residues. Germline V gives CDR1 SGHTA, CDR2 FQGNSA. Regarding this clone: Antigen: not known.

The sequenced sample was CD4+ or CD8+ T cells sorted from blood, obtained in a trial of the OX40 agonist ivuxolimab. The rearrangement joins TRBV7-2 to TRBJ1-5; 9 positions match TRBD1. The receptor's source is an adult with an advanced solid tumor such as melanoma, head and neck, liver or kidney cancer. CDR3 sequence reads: CASNEQGALQPQHF. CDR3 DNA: TGTGCCAGCAACGAACAGGGGGCCCTCCAGCCCCAGCATTTT.